This TCR beta chain is from a study of T cell responses to AZD1222 COVID-19 vaccine. Germline V gene sequence: CDR1 SGDLS, CDR2 YYNGEE. The junction had 6 bases not matched to a gene; V was cut back by 0 bases and J by 3 bases. The CDR3 sequence is 15 residues long. Sequencing used immunoSEQ multiplex PCR; TCRdb keeps in-frame clones, though not all of them. The repertoire consists of 100,000 to 120,000 clones, with 80% to 95% occurring once and the leading ten covering over 6%. This sequence joins TRBV9 and TRBJ2-7; 7 bases are shared with TRBD2. This TCR derives from an adult in good health. The sample was peripheral blood, taken on day 0 of AZD1222 vaccination. CDR3 DNA: TGTGCCAGCAGCGTAGGAGCGGGGCCACTCTACGAGCAGTACTTC. It translates to CASSVGAGPLYEQYF.